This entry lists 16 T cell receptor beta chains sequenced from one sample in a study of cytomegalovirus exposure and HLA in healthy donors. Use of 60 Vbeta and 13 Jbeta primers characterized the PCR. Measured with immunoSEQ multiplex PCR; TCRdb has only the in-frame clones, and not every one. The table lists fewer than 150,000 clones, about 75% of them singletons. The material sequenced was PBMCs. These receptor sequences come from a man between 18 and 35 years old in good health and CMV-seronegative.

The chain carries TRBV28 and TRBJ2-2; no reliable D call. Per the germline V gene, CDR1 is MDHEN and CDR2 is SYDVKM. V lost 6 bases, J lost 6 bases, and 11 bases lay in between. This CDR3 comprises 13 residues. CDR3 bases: TGTGCCAGCAGAATCCCGGTGCCCGGGGAGCTGTTTTTT. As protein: CASRIPVPGELFF. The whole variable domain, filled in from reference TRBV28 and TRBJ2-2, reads DVKVTQSSRYLVKRTGEKVFLECVQDMDHENMFWYRQDPGLGLRLIYFSYDVKMKEKGDIPEGYSVSREKKERFSLILESASTNQTSMYLCASRIPVPGELFFGEGSRLTVL.

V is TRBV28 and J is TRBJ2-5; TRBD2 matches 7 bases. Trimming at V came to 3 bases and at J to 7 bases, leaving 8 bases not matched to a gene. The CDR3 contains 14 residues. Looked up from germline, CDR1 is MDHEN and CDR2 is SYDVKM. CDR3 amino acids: CASSLTSLEGTQYF. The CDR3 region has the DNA TGTGCCAGCAGTTTGACTAGCCTGGAAGGGACCCAGTACTTC.

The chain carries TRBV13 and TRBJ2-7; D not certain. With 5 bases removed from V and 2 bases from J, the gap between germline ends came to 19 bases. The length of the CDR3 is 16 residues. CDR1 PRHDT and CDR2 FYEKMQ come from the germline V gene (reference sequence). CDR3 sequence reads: CASSPLSRSITYEQYF. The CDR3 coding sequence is TGTGCCAGCAGCCCCCTTTCGCGGTCGATTACCTACGAGCAGTACTTC.

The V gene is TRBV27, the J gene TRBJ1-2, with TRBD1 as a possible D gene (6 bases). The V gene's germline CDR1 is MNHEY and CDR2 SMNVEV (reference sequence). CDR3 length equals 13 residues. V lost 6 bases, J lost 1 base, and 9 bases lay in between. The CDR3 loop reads CASSLQGNYGYTF. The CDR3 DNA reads TGTGCCAGCAGCCTACAGGGTAACTATGGCTACACCTTC.

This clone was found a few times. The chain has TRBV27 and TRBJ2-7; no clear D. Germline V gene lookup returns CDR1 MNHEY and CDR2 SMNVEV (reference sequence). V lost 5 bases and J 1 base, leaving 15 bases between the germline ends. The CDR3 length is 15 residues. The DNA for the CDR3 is TGTGCCAGCAGTCAACGCGGTAGAGGTTCCTACGAGCAGTACTTC. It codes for CASSQRGRGSYEQYF.

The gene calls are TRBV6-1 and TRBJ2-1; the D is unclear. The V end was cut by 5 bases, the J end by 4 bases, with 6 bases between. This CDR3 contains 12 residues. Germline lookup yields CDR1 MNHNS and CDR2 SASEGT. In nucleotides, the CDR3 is TGTGCCAGCAGTCTGAGTTACAATGAGCAGTTCTTC. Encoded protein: CASSLSYNEQFF.

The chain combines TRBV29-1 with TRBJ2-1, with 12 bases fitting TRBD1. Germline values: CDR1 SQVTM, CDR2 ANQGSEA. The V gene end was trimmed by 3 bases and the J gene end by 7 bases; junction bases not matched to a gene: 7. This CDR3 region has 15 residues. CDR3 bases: TGCAGCGTTGAGGATCCGGGACAGGGGGCAAATGAGCAGTTCTTC. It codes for CSVEDPGQGANEQFF.

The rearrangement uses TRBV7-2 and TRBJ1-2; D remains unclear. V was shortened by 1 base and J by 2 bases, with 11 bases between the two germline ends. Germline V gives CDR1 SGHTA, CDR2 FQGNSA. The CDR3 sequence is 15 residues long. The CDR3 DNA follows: TGTGCCAGCAGCTTAGTACCGGAGGGAAACTATGGCTACACCTTC. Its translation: CASSLVPEGNYGYTF.

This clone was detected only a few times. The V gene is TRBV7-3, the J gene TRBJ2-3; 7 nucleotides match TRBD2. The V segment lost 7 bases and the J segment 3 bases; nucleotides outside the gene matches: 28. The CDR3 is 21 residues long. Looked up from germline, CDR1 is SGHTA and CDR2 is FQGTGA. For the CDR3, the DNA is TGTGCCAGCAACCAAGCCACCTCGCGACTAGCATTTTGCCCGGCTACAGATACGCAGTATTTT. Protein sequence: CASNQATSRLAFCPATDTQYF.

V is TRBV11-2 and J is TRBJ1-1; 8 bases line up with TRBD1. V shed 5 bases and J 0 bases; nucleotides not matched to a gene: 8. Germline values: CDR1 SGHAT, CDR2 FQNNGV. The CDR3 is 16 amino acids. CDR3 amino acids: CASSIQGVNMNTEAFF. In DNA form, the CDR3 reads TGTGCCAGCAGCATACAGGGGGTGAACATGAACACTGAAGCTTTCTTT.

CDR3 in amino acids: CASSEALWTGGASGYTF. CDR3 in DNA: TGTGCCAGCAGTGAAGCGCTGTGGACAGGGGGCGCGAGTGGCTACACCTTC. The V gene is TRBV2, the J gene TRBJ1-2, with TRBD1 matching over 11 bases. Germline CDR1 and CDR2: SNHLY and FYNNEI. The CDR3 is 17 residues long. V lost 0 bases, J lost 7 bases, and 10 bases stayed unmatched. The variable domain in full, with the rest retrieved from reference TRBV2 and TRBJ1-2, is EPEVTQTPSHQVTQMGQEVILRCVPISNHLYFYWYRQILGQKVEFLVSFYNNEISEKSEIFDDQFSVERPDGSNFTLKIRSTKLEDSAMYFCASSEALWTGGASGYTFGSGTRLTVV.

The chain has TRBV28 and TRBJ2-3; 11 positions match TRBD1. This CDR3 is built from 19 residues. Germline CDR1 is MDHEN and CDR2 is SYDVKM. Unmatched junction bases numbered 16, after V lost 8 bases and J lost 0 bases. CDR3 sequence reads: CASGGDRGTPLISTDTQYF. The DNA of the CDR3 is TGTGCCAGCGGAGGGGACAGGGGGACTCCTTTGATTAGCACAGATACGCAGTATTTT.

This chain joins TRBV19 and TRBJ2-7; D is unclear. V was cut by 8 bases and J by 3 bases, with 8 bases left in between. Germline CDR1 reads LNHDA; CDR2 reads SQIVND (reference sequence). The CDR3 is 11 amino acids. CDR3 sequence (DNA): TGTGCCAGTGGGCAGAACTACGAGCAGTACTTC. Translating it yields CASGQNYEQYF.

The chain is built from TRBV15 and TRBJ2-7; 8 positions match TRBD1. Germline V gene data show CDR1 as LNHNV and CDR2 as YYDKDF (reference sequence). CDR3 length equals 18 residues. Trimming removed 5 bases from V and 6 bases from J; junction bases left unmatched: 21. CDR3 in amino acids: CATSRWPGQDRPALEQYF. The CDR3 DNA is TGTGCCACCAGCCGCTGGCCGGGACAGGACCGACCGGCCCTCGAGCAGTACTTC.

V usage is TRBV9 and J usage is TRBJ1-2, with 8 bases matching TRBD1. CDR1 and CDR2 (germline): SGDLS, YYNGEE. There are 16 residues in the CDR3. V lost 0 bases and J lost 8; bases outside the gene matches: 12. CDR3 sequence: CASSVGAGQGAEGYTF. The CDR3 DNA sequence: TGTGCCAGCAGCGTAGGAGCGGGGCAGGGGGCTGAGGGCTACACCTTC.

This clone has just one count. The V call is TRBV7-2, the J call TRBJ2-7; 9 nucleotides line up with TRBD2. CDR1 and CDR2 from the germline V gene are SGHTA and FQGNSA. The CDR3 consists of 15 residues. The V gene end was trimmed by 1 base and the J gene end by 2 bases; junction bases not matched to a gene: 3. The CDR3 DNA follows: TGTGCCAGCAGCTTAGGTCTAGCGGGGACCTACGAGCAGTACTTC. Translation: CASSLGLAGTYEQYF.